This entry lists 5 T cell receptor beta chains sequenced from one sample in a study of early T cells in non-severe SARS-CoV-2 infection. TCRdb processed the 5' RACE reads anew with MiXCR; each CDR3 protein has one entry. The data hold about 43,000 distinct CDR3 sequences, with roughly 11% observed a single time. The sample was whole blood. All receptors derive from an adult who was a healthcare worker with PCR-confirmed SARS-CoV-2 infection or an uninfected control (not recorded which).

This clonotype occurred many times. The chain carries TRBV18 and TRBJ2-3; D is uncertain. The CDR3 runs 13 residues. Germline V gives CDR1 KGHSH, CDR2 LQKENI. V lost 0 bases and J lost 0, with 1 base in between. As DNA, the CDR3 is TGTGCCAGCTCACCACCCAGCACAGATACGCAGTATTTT. This translates into CASSPPSTDTQYF.

This chain links TRBV6-5 with TRBJ1-5, with 8 bases lining up with TRBD1. V trimming: 6 bases; J trimming: 5 bases; junction bases outside the gene matches: 6. The CDR3 sequence is 14 residues long. Germline loops: CDR1 MNHEY, CDR2 SVGAGI. CDR3 DNA: TGTGCCAGCAGCCCCCGACAGGGGTATCAGCCCCAGCATTTT. It translates to CASSPRQGYQPQHF.

This clonotype was observed a few times. The J gene is TRBJ2-5, the V gene TRBV10-3; 7 nucleotides line up with TRBD1. Germline CDR1 ENHRY, CDR2 SYGVKD. The CDR3 extends over 14 amino acids. V trimming: 6 bases; J trimming: 4 bases; junction bases outside the gene matches: 8. The CDR3 loop is CAISRQGSGETQYF. The CDR3 DNA follows: TGTGCCATCAGCCGACAGGGTTCTGGAGAGACCCAGTACTTC.

This clonotype was seen repeatedly, ten times or more. The chain is built from TRBV19 and TRBJ2-3; a weak D match, TRBD1 (6 bases). The germline V and J ends were trimmed by 7 bases and 9 bases, with 17 bases remaining between them. CDR3 length: 13 residues. The germline CDR1 and CDR2 sequences are LNHDA and SQIVND (reference sequence). The CDR3 region is CASTPPGDSTQYF. CDR3 DNA sequence: TGTGCCAGTACCCCACCAGGGGATAGCACGCAGTATTTT. The full variable domain, completed using reference TRBV19 and TRBJ2-3, is DGGITQSPKYLFRKEGQNVTLSCEQNLNHDAMYWYRQDPGQGLRLIYYSQIVNDFQKGDIAEGYSVSREKKESFPLTVTSAQKNPTAFYLCASTPPGDSTQYFGPGTRLTVL.

The rearrangement uses TRBV11-2 and TRBJ2-3; D is unclear. The CDR3 is 15 residues long. Trimming cost V 3 bases and J 0 bases, with 10 bases left between them. Germline CDR1 and CDR2: SGHAT and FQNNGV. The CDR3: CASSLSRASTDTQYF. The CDR3 nucleotides read TGTGCCAGCAGCTTGAGTCGGGCCAGCACAGATACGCAGTATTTT.